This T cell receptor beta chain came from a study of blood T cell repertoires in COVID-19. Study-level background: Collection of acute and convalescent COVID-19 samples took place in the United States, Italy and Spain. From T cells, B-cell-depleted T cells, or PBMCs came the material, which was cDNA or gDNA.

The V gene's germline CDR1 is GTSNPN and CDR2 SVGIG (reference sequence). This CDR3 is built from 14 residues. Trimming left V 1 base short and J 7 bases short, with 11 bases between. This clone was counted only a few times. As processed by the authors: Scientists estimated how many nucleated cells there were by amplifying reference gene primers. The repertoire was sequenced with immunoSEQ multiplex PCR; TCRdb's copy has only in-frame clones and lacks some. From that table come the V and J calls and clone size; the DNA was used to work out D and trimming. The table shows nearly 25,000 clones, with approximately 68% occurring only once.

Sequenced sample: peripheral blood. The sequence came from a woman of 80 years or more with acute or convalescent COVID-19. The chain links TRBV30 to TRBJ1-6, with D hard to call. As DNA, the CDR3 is TGTGCCTGGAGTGCCGGGATTATCAATTCACCCCTCCACTTT. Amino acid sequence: CAWSAGIINSPLHF. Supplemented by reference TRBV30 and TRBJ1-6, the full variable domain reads SQTIHQWPATLVQPVGSPLSLECTVEGTSNPNLYWYRQAAGRGLQLLFYSVGIGQISSEVPQNLSASRPQDRQFILSSKKLLLSDSGFYLCAWSAGIINSPLHFGNGTRLTVT.